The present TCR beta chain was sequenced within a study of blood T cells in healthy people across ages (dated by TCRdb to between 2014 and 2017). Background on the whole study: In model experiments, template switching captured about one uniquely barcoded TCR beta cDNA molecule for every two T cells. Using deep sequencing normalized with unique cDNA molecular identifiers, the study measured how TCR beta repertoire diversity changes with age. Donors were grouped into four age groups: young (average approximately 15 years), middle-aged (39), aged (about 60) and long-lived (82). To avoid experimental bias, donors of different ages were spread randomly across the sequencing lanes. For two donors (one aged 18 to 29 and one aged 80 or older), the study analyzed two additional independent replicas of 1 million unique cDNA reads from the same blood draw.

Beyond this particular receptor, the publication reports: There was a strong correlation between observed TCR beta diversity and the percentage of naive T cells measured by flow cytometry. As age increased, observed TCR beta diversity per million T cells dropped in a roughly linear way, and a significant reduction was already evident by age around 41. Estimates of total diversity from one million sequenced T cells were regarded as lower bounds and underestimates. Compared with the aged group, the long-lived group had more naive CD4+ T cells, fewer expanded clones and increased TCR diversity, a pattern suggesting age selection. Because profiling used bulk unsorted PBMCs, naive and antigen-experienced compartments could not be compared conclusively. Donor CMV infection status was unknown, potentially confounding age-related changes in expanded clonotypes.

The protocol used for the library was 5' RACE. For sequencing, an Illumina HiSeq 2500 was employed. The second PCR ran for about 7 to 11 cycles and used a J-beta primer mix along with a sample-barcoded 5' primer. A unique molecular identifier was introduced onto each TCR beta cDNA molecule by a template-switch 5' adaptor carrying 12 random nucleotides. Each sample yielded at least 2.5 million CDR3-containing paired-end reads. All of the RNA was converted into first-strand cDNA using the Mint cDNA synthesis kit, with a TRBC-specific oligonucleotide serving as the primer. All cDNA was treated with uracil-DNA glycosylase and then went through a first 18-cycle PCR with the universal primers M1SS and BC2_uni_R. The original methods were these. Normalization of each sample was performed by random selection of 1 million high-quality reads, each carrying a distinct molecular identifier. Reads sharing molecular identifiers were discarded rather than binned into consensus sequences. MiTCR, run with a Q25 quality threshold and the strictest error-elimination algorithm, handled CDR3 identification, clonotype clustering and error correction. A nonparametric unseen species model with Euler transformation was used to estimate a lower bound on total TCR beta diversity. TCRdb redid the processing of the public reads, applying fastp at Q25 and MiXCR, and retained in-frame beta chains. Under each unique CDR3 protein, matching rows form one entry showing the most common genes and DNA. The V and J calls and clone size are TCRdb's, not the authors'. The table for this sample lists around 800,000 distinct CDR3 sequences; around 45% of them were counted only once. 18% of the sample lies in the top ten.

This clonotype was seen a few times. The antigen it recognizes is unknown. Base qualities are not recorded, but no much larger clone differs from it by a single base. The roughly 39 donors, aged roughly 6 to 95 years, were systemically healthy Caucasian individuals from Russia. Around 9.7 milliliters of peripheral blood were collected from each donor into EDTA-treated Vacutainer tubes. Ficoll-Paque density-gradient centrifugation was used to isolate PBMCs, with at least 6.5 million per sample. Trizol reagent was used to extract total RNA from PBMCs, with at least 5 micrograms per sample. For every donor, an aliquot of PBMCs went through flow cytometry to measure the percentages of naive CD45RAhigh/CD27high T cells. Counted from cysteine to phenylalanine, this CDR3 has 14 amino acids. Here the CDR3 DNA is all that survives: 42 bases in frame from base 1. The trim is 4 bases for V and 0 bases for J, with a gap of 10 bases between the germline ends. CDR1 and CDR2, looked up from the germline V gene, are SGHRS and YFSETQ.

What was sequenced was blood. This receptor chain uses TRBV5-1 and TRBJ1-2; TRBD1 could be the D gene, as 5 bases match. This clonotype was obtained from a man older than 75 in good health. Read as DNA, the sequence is TGCGCCAGCAGCATGGCACAGGCTAACTATGGCTACACCTTC. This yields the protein CASSMAQANYGYTF. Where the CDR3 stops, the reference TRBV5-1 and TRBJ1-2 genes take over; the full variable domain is KAGVTQTPRYLIKTRGQQVTLSCSPISGHRSVSWYQQTPGQGLQFLFEYFSETQRNKGNFPGRFSGRQFSNSRSEMNVSTLELGDSALYLCASSMAQANYGYTFGSGTRLTVV.